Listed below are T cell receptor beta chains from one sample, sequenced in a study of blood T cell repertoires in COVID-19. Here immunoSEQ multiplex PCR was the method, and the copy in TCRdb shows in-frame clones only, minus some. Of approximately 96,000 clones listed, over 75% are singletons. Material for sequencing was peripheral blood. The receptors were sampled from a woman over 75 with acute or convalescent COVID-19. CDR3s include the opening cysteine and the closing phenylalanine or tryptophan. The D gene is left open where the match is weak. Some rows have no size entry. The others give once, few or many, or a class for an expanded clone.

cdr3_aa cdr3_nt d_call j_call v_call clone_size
CASSKGQGGPEAFF TGTGCCAGCAGCAAGGGACAGGGTGGCCCTGAAGCTTTCTTT TRBD1 TRBJ1-1 TRBV11-1 few
CASSPGQGIWQPQHF TGCGCCAGCAGCCCGGGACAGGGGATCTGGCAGCCCCAGCATTTT TRBD1 TRBJ1-5 TRBV5-1 NA
CASSVGLAGNYEQYF TGTGCCAGCAGCGTAGGTCTAGCGGGAAACTACGAGCAGTACTTC TRBD2 TRBJ2-7 TRBV9 NA
CASSQWTAVSYNEQFF TGTGCCAGCAGTCAATGGACAGCAGTCTCCTACAATGAGCAGTTCTTC NA TRBJ2-1 TRBV6-2/TRBV6-3 NA
CASSYGTGVRPQHF TGTGCCAGCAGTTATGGGACAGGGGTAAGACCCCAGCATTTT TRBD1 TRBJ1-5 TRBV13 NA
CASSRLAENTGELFF TGTGCCAGCTCACGTCTAGCGGAGAACACCGGGGAGCTGTTTTTT TRBD2 TRBJ2-2 TRBV18 NA
CASSSHGTLNTGELFF TGTGCCAGCAGCTCCCACGGGACTTTGAACACCGGGGAGCTGTTTTTT NA TRBJ2-2 TRBV9 NA
CSARLGVAQYF TGCAGTGCTAGACTAGGGGTGGCCCAGTACTTC NA TRBJ2-5 TRBV20-1 NA
CASSPQLVPLTDTQYF TGTGCCAGCAGCCCCCAACTAGTGCCCCTCACAGATACGCAGTATTTT NA TRBJ2-3 TRBV7-3 NA
CASSFRTGLQPQHF TGTGCCAGCAGTTTCCGGACAGGGCTTCAGCCCCAGCATTTT TRBD1 TRBJ1-5 TRBV28 NA
CASSIRAGELFF TGTGCCAGTAGTATACGGGCCGGGGAGCTGTTTTTT NA TRBJ2-2 TRBV19 NA
CAISASSGGGDTQYF TGTGCCATCAGTGCGTCTAGCGGGGGGGGAGATACGCAGTATTTT TRBD2 TRBJ2-3 TRBV10-3 NA
CASRDPGPSSYNSPLHF TGTGCCAGCAGGGATCCAGGGCCGAGCTCCTATAATTCACCCCTCCACTTT NA TRBJ1-6 TRBV28 NA
CASSSTSGLAGAQTQYF TGTGCCAGCAGCTCCACATCGGGACTAGCGGGAGCACAAACCCAGTACTTC TRBD2 TRBJ2-5 TRBV13 few
CASSLDLSSYEQYF TGCGCCAGCAGCTTGGACCTCAGCTCCTACGAGCAGTACTTC NA TRBJ2-7 TRBV5-1 once
CSAADTEAFF TGCAGCGCCGCAGACACTGAAGCTTTCTTT NA TRBJ1-1 TRBV29-1 NA
CASTQGGIISNQPQHF TGTGCCAGTACCCAGGGGGGTATCATAAGCAATCAGCCCCAGCATTTT TRBD1 TRBJ1-5 TRBV19 NA
CASRTTGSTNTEAFF TGTGCCAGCAGGACCACAGGCTCAACGAACACTGAAGCTTTCTTT NA TRBJ1-1 TRBV3-1/TRBV3-2 few
CASSELRAPNTGELFF TGTGCCAGCAGTGAACTCAGGGCACCGAACACCGGGGAGCTGTTTTTT NA TRBJ2-2 TRBV25-1 NA
CASSFGTGGLDQPQHF TGTGCCAGCAGCTTCGGGACAGGGGGCCTGGATCAGCCCCAGCATTTT TRBD1 TRBJ1-5 TRBV5-4 NA
CASSLGPPEVEQFF TGTGCCAGCAGCTTAGGGCCTCCGGAGGTTGAGCAGTTCTTC NA TRBJ2-1 TRBV7-9 NA
CASSYLPLANHNEQFF TGTGCCAGCAGTTACCTACCACTAGCGAACCACAATGAGCAGTTCTTC TRBD2 TRBJ2-1 TRBV6-5 NA
CASSQGVGIAGGSDTQYF TGTGCCAGCAGCCAAGGGGTTGGGATAGCGGGAGGCTCGGATACGCAGTATTTT TRBD2 TRBJ2-3 TRBV4-2 NA
CASSAPGGRGTGELFF TGTGCCAGTAGTGCTCCGGGCGGGAGGGGCACCGGGGAGCTGTTTTTT TRBD2 TRBJ2-2 TRBV19 NA
CSVSTGSEAFF TGCAGTGTATCGACAGGGTCGGAAGCTTTCTTT TRBD1 TRBJ1-1 TRBV20-1 NA
CASSYSRGSYNSPLHF TGTGCCAGCAGTTACTCAAGGGGCTCCTATAATTCACCCCTCCACTTT NA TRBJ1-6 TRBV6-5 NA
CACHHIQGGSPEAFF TGTGCCTGCCACCACATACAGGGAGGGAGTCCTGAAGCTTTCTTT NA TRBJ1-1 TRBV30 NA
CASSFSGGSSYEQYF TGCGCCAGCAGCTTCAGCGGGGGGAGCTCCTACGAGCAGTACTTC TRBD2 TRBJ2-7 TRBV4-1 NA
CATSVGRGQETQYF TGTGCCACCAGTGTAGGGCGGGGGCAAGAGACCCAGTACTTC TRBD2 TRBJ2-5 TRBV24-1 once
CASSQDFGGNQPQHF TGCGCCAGCAGCCAAGATTTCGGAGGCAATCAGCCCCAGCATTTT NA TRBJ1-5 TRBV4-3 NA
CASSSWDRGVYEQYF TGTGCCAGCAGCTCTTGGGACAGGGGGGTCTACGAGCAGTACTTC TRBD1 TRBJ2-7 TRBV9 NA
CASTQSTGSWNTEAFF TGTGCCAGCACCCAATCTACAGGGAGTTGGAACACTGAAGCTTTCTTT NA TRBJ1-1 TRBV7-2 NA
CASSPSGGLDTEAFF TGCGCCAGCAGCCCGTCCGGGGGATTAGACACTGAAGCTTTCTTT NA TRBJ1-1 TRBV5-1 NA
CASSQQGLADLTQYF TGCGCCAGCAGCCAACAGGGACTAGCGGACCTTACGCAGTATTTT TRBD2 TRBJ2-3 TRBV4-1 NA
CSVRTGVEKLFF TGCAGCGTTAGGACAGGTGTCGAAAAACTGTTTTTT TRBD1 TRBJ1-4 TRBV29-1 few
CASSYWEGLVNTEAFF TGTGCCAGCAGCTATTGGGAGGGGCTAGTGAACACTGAAGCTTTCTTT NA TRBJ1-1 TRBV5-6 NA
CASSRDSSEKLFF TGTGCCAGCAGTCGGGACAGTTCGGAAAAACTGTTTTTT TRBD1 TRBJ1-4 TRBV6-5 NA
CASSPGTGIYGYTF TGTGCCAGTAGTCCCGGGACAGGGATCTATGGCTACACCTTC TRBD1 TRBJ1-2 TRBV19 NA
CASSLVPGDTQYF TGTGCCAGCAGCTTAGTCCCAGGGGATACGCAGTATTTT NA TRBJ2-3 TRBV7-3 NA
CASSLARTGPPLLTNEKLFF TGTGCCAGCAGCTTAGCTCGGACAGGGCCCCCACTTTTAACTAATGAAAAACTGTTTTTT TRBD1 TRBJ1-4 TRBV7-2 NA
CASSWDGRAYEQYF TGTGCCAGCAGCTGGGACGGGAGAGCCTACGAGCAGTACTTC NA TRBJ2-7 TRBV7-2 NA
CATSDPTLAGAFYEQFF TGTGCCACCAGTGACCCAACTCTAGCGGGAGCGTTCTATGAGCAGTTCTTC TRBD2 TRBJ2-1 TRBV24-1 NA
CASSPRQDMNTEAFF TGTGCCAGCAGCCCAAGACAGGATATGAACACTGAAGCTTTCTTT NA TRBJ1-1 TRBV9 NA
CASSLDSLAGAEQFF TGTGCCAGCAGCTTAGACTCCTTAGCGGGAGCTGAGCAGTTCTTC TRBD2 TRBJ2-1 TRBV7-2 NA
CASSLEGARYGYTF TGTGCCAGCAGTTTGGAGGGGGCGCGATATGGCTACACCTTC TRBD1 TRBJ1-2 TRBV6-2/TRBV6-3 NA
CASRALVATNEKLFF TGTGCCAGCAGGGCCCTTGTCGCAACTAATGAAAAACTGTTTTTT NA TRBJ1-4 TRBV2 NA
CASSQDQLGQGLLHF TGTGCCAGCAGCCAAGATCAGCTGGGACAGGGTCTCCTCCACTTT TRBD1 TRBJ1-6 TRBV3-1/TRBV3-2 NA
CASSLGLAGGVDTQYF TGTGCCAGCAGCTTGGGTCTAGCGGGAGGGGTAGATACGCAGTATTTT TRBD2 TRBJ2-3 TRBV7-8 NA